These 31 T cell receptor beta chains share one sample of origin, sequenced in a study of T-cell memory formation after mild COVID-19. Each CDR3 protein gets one entry after TCRdb re-called the 5' RACE reads with MiXCR. The sample comprises about 400,000 distinct CDR3 sequences, less than 25% of which are singletons, and about 12% rests with the top ten. Material: PBMCs or a T cell subset sorted from them (not recorded which). The receptor source for this set is an adult woman who had mild COVID-19 (a few samples of this study predate the infection). Cell type and time point are not known.

This clonotype came up a few times. CDR3 sequence reads: CATSDPRQNNEQFF. CDR3 sequence (DNA): TGTGCCACCAGTGACCCGCGACAGAACAATGAGCAGTTCTTC. This chain connects TRBV24-1 to TRBJ2-1, with D perhaps TRBD1 (5 bases). Germline V lookup: CDR1 KGHDR, CDR2 SFDVKD. The CDR3 consists of 14 residues. Trimming stripped 4 bases from V and 5 bases from J, with 11 bases between.

This sequence joins TRBV9 and TRBJ2-5; possibly TRBD1 for D (6 bases). Trimming took off 4 bases at V and 5 bases at J, with 18 bases between the two ends. The CDR3 runs 15 residues. Germline V CDR1 and CDR2: SGDLS, YYNGEE. As DNA, the CDR3 is TGTGCCAGCAGCCCCCCCGGACAGCTACGGGAGACCCAGTACTTC. This translates into CASSPPGQLRETQYF.

This chain connects TRBV6-2 or TRBV6-3 to TRBJ2-1; D is unclear. Trimming took off 2 bases at V and 10 bases at J, with 18 bases between the two ends. Germline V gene data show CDR1 as MNHEY and CDR2 as SVGEGT. The CDR3 is made up of 15 amino acids. The CDR3 sequence: CASSYNLLVTVEQFF. CDR3 coding DNA: TGTGCCAGCAGTTACAACTTATTGGTCACAGTAGAGCAGTTCTTC.

CDR3: CASRFQGRGTEAFF. The CDR3 DNA reads TGTGCCAGCAGGTTTCAGGGAAGGGGCACTGAAGCTTTCTTT. The V gene is TRBV21-1, the J gene TRBJ1-1; whether TRBD1, the table's D call, matches the DNA was not checked. TRBV21-1 is classified as a pseudogene. The length of the CDR3 is 14 residues.

This clonotype was counted between two and nine times. This chain connects TRBV27 to TRBJ2-7, with 9 positions matching TRBD1. Germline V CDR1 and CDR2: MNHEY, SMNVEV (reference sequence). There are 18 residues in the CDR3. V gave up 0 bases and J gave up 2 bases; unmatched junction bases: 11. CDR3 amino acids: CASSLSIGEQGAAYEQYF. The CDR3 DNA sequence: TGTGCCAGCAGTTTATCGATCGGGGAACAGGGGGCGGCCTACGAGCAGTACTTC.

The genes are TRBV4-2 and TRBJ2-1; 12 bases agree with TRBD2. The V gene end was trimmed by 4 bases and the J gene end by 6 bases; junction bases not matched to a gene: 7. The germline V gene has CDR1 LGHNA and CDR2 YNFKEQ. This CDR3 has 16 amino acids. Here the CDR3 DNA reads TGTGCCAGCAGCCCCATCGGGACTAGCGGGCTCAATGAGCAGTTCTTC. It translates to CASSPIGTSGLNEQFF.

The chain is built from TRBV9 and TRBJ2-7; 7 nucleotides agree with TRBD2. Germline-derived CDR1 and CDR2 are SGDLS and YYNGEE. The V segment lost 3 bases and the J segment 1 base; nucleotides outside the gene matches: 4. The CDR3 runs 14 residues. CDR3 nucleotides: TGTGCCAGCAGCGCGGGGGGACTTTCCTACGAGCAGTACTTC. Its protein is CASSAGGLSYEQYF.

The chain links TRBV7-9 to TRBJ2-7, with 7 bases aligning to TRBD1. From germline, CDR1 is SEHNR and CDR2 FQNEAQ (reference sequence). This CDR3 region has 16 residues. V lost 7 bases, J lost 0 bases, and 12 bases stayed unmatched. The CDR3 bases are TGTGCCAGCACCACACCGACAGGGAGAAGCTCCTACGAGCAGTACTTC. The encoded protein is CASTTPTGRSSYEQYF.

Only a few counts were recorded for this clonotype. The chain links TRBV24-1 to TRBJ2-3, with TRBD1 matching 12 bases. This CDR3 has 15 amino acids. Germline V gives CDR1 KGHDR, CDR2 SFDVKD. V trimming: 2 bases; J trimming: 6 bases; junction bases outside the gene matches: 2. The CDR3: CATSDWGQGADTQYF. The CDR3, as DNA: TGTGCCACCAGTGATTGGGGACAGGGGGCGGATACGCAGTATTTT.

The chain uses TRBV3-1 and TRBJ2-2, with unresolved D. V was pared by 10 bases and J by 8 bases, with 20 bases between. Germline V CDR1 and CDR2: LGHDT, YNNKEL (reference sequence). The length of the CDR3 is 14 residues. For the CDR3, the DNA is TGTGCCACCACCCGGCCAGTCTCTAGGGGGGAGCTGTTTTTT. It translates to CATTRPVSRGELFF.

V usage is TRBV15 and J usage is TRBJ2-5; tentative D call: TRBD1 (8 bases). V was trimmed by 4 bases and J by 5 bases, leaving 20 bases between them. Germline-derived CDR1 and CDR2 are LNHNV and YYDKDF (reference sequence). The CDR3 extends over 16 amino acids. CDR3 DNA sequence: TGTGCCACCAGCAACGGGAGGACAGGGCCGGGGGAGACCCAGTACTTC. It specifies CATSNGRTGPGETQYF.

J is TRBJ2-1 and V is TRBV3-1; D is undetermined. The CDR3 is 15 residues long. Trimming pared 1 base from V and 7 bases from J, leaving 14 bases between. Germline V gives CDR1 LGHDT, CDR2 YNNKEL (reference sequence). CDR3 sequence (DNA): TGTGCCAGCAGCCAAGTTTCGGGTCGGGTTAATGAGCAGTTCTTC. It yields the protein CASSQVSGRVNEQFF.

This clonotype was seen a few times. The rearrangement uses TRBV11-2 and TRBJ1-2, with a tentative D call TRBD1 (5 bases). The V and J ends lost 1 base and 1 base respectively, with 16 bases between them. Germline V lookup: CDR1 SGHAT, CDR2 FQNNGV. The CDR3 loop spans 17 amino acids. The CDR3 reads CASSLGWSRGVNYGYTF. CDR3 in DNA: TGTGCCAGCAGCTTAGGTTGGTCCCGAGGGGTTAACTATGGCTACACCTTC.

The chain employs TRBV24-1 and TRBJ2-1, with D perhaps matching TRBD1 or TRBD2 (5 bases each). Germline assignment: CDR1 KGHDR and CDR2 SFDVKD. Trimming removed 9 bases from V and 1 base from J, with 9 bases in between. The CDR3 is 13 residues long. CDR3 in DNA: TGTGCCACCGATGGGGGATCCTACAATGAGCAGTTCTTC. It codes for CATDGGSYNEQFF.

This clonotype was seen repeatedly, ten times or more. The chain is built from TRBV18 and TRBJ2-1, with TRBD2 identical over 14 bases. Germline trimming cut 4 bases from V and 10 bases from J; bases unmatched to any gene: 3. The length of the CDR3 is 14 residues. Germline CDR1 reads KGHSH; CDR2 reads LQKENI. CDR3 sequence: CASSQGLAGEEQFF. CDR3 coding DNA: TGTGCCAGCTCACAGGGACTAGCGGGGGAAGAGCAGTTCTTC. The full variable domain, completed using reference TRBV18 and TRBJ2-1, is NAGVMQNPRHLVRRRGQEARLRCSPMKGHSHVYWYRQLPEEGLKFMVYLQKENIIDESGMPKERFSAEFPKEGPSILRIQQVVRGDSAAYFCASSQGLAGEEQFFGPGTRLTVL.

The chain combines TRBV7-2 with TRBJ1-1, with D unresolved. CDR1 is SGHTA, CDR2 FQGNSA, per germline. Trimming cost V 4 bases and J 0 bases, with 12 bases left between them. CDR3 size: 15 residues. CDR3 nucleotide sequence: TGTGCCAGCAGCTCCATGATAACTCTGAACACTGAAGCTTTCTTT. It codes for CASSSMITLNTEAFF.

CDR3 sequence: CSGRGQTNTEAFF. The CDR3 nucleotides read TGCAGCGGACGGGGACAGACCAACACTGAAGCTTTCTTT. The chain is built from TRBV29-1 and TRBJ1-1; 7 bases align to TRBD1. Trimming removed 7 bases from V and 2 bases from J; junction bases left unmatched: 7. Germline V lookup: CDR1 SQVTM, CDR2 ANQGSEA. The CDR3 sequence is 13 residues long.

This chain links TRBV27 with TRBJ1-6; the match to TRBD1 covers 7 bases. This CDR3 comprises 15 residues. Per the germline V gene, CDR1 is MNHEY and CDR2 is SMNVEV (reference sequence). V gave up 5 bases and J gave up 7 bases; unmatched junction bases: 8. The CDR3 DNA is TGTGCCAGCAGTGCTCCGGGACAGAAAAATTCACCCCTCCACTTT. As protein: CASSAPGQKNSPLHF.

V and J are TRBV5-1 and TRBJ2-6, with 9 bases lining up with TRBD2. The junction had 3 bases not matched to a gene; V was cut back by 0 bases and J by 2 bases. Germline V gives CDR1 SGHRS, CDR2 YFSETQ. This CDR3 comprises 17 residues. The CDR3 here is CASSLVAGAAGANVLTF. CDR3 in DNA: TGCGCCAGCAGCTTGGTAGCGGGAGCGGCTGGGGCCAACGTCCTGACTTTC.

This clonotype was detected only a few times. The chain links TRBV7-9 to TRBJ1-4, with 7 bases lining up with TRBD1. The germline CDR1 and CDR2 sequences are SEHNR and FQNEAQ (reference sequence). V dropped 2 bases and J dropped 8; count of bases not matched to a gene: 20. The CDR3 consists of 19 residues. Here the CDR3 reads CASSLFSPRTGRVNEKLFF. CDR3 DNA: TGTGCCAGCAGCTTATTTTCCCCGAGGACAGGTCGAGTTAACGAAAAACTGTTTTTT.

The V gene is TRBV3-1, the J gene TRBJ2-5, with D unclear. CDR3 size: 16 residues. The germline V gene encodes CDR1 LGHDT and CDR2 YNNKEL (reference sequence). The V end lost 0 bases, the J end lost 2 bases, and 13 bases lay between the germline ends. CDR3 amino acids: CASSQEGTVPQETQYF. CDR3 in DNA: TGTGCCAGCAGCCAAGAAGGCACAGTACCACAAGAGACCCAGTACTTC.

The chain has TRBV12-3 or TRBV12-4 and TRBJ2-5; possibly TRBD2 for D (6 bases). The CDR3 is 16 amino acids. V lost 6 bases to trimming and J lost 2 bases, with 19 bases between them. The CDR3 DNA is TGTGCCAGCAGCTCCCAGTCGAGGAGGGGTCAAGAGACCCAGTACTTC. As protein: CASSSQSRRGQETQYF.

The chain couples TRBV27 to TRBJ1-5, with D possibly matching TRBD1 (6 bases). CDR1 MNHEY and CDR2 SMNVEV come from the germline V gene (reference sequence). CDR3 size: 14 residues. V was clipped by 5 bases and J by 7 bases, with 15 bases between them. CDR3: CASSQSPGVQPQHF. The CDR3 DNA is TGTGCCAGCAGTCAGAGCCCAGGGGTCCAGCCCCAGCATTTT.

In this sample, this clonotype turned up many times. The chain employs TRBV10-3 and TRBJ2-7; the D gene is possibly TRBD2 (6 bases). V lost 4 bases, J lost 2 bases, and 18 bases lay in between. Per germline, CDR1 ENHRY and CDR2 SYGVKD. This CDR3 spans 16 amino acids. As DNA, the CDR3 is TGTGCCATCAGTGGCCGTCTGGGTGGGACTCCCTACGAGCAGTACTTC. Translated: CAISGRLGGTPYEQYF.

In its sample, this clonotype was seen a few times. The J gene is TRBJ2-1, the V gene TRBV19; D is ambiguous. CDR1 and CDR2 from the germline V gene are LNHDA and SQIVND (reference sequence). The ends were cut back, 3 bases at V and 10 bases at J, with 10 bases in the middle. The CDR3 spans 12 residues. This CDR3 is CASSITGGEQFF. The CDR3 DNA sequence: TGTGCCAGTAGTATTACGGGTGGCGAGCAGTTCTTC.

This clonotype has more than one count but fewer than ten. The chain employs TRBV7-8 and TRBJ2-3, with TRBD2 as a possible D gene (7 bases). Per the germline V gene, CDR1 is SGHVS and CDR2 is FQNEAQ. V shed 4 bases and J shed 3 bases, with 17 bases lying between them. This CDR3 has 16 amino acids. The CDR3 DNA sequence: TGTGCCAGCAGCTCCCCCGAGGGGGGGCTGACAGATACGCAGTATTTT. It translates to CASSSPEGGLTDTQYF.

This clonotype was detected only a few times. The J gene is TRBJ2-3, the V gene TRBV5-1, with D maybe TRBD2 (6 bases). CDR1 SGHRS and CDR2 YFSETQ come from the germline V gene. This CDR3 has 15 amino acids. Trimming removed 4 bases from V and 3 bases from J, with 15 bases in between. CDR3 in amino acids: CASSRRDGDTDTQYF. The CDR3 region has the DNA TGCGCCAGCAGCCGGAGGGACGGTGATACAGATACGCAGTATTTT. The full variable domain, completed using reference TRBV5-1 and TRBJ2-3, is KAGVTQTPRYLIKTRGQQVTLSCSPISGHRSVSWYQQTPGQGLQFLFEYFSETQRNKGNFPGRFSGRQFSNSRSEMNVSTLELGDSALYLCASSRRDGDTDTQYFGPGTRLTVL.

The chain combines TRBV29-1 with TRBJ2-1; D gene uncertain. Trimming pared 6 bases from V and 4 bases from J, leaving 16 bases between. The CDR3 is made up of 14 amino acids. Germline V lookup: CDR1 SQVTM, CDR2 ANQGSEA. CDR3 loop: CSVLGTEIYNEQFF. CDR3 coding DNA: TGCAGCGTCCTCGGCACGGAAATTTACAATGAGCAGTTCTTC.

This clonotype showed up many times. The chain couples TRBV19 to TRBJ2-7, with 9 bases matching TRBD2. The V segment lost 6 bases and the J segment 1 base; nucleotides outside the gene matches: 7. CDR3 length: 15 residues. Per germline, CDR1 LNHDA and CDR2 SQIVND (reference sequence). The chain's CDR3 is CASRRGGHTSYEQYF. The CDR3 region has the DNA TGTGCCAGTAGGCGGGGGGGACACACGTCCTACGAGCAGTACTTC.

The genes are TRBV7-2 and TRBJ1-1; 9 nucleotides align to TRBD1. CDR3 size: 17 residues. The trim removed 2 bases at V and 0 bases at J, leaving 7 bases unmatched. From germline, CDR1 is SGHTA and CDR2 FQGNSA. CDR3 in amino acids: CASSLRQGVKMNTEAFF. The CDR3 nucleotides read TGTGCCAGCAGCTTAAGACAGGGGGTTAAAATGAACACTGAAGCTTTCTTT.

This clonotype turned up a few times. The chain recombines TRBV3-1 with TRBJ1-2; 8 nucleotides match TRBD1. J was trimmed by 4 bases and V by 2 bases; bases with no gene match: 6. The CDR3 runs 15 residues. Germline V gene lookup returns CDR1 LGHDT and CDR2 YNNKEL (reference sequence). CDR3 DNA sequence: TGTGCCAGCAGCCAATCCACTACAGGGGGCTATGGCTACACCTTC. As protein: CASSQSTTGGYGYTF.